This passage covers 10 T cell receptor beta chains from one sample sequenced in a study of blood T cell repertoires in COVID-19. Sequencing used immunoSEQ multiplex PCR; TCRdb keeps in-frame clones, though not all of them. Of about 73,000 clones in the sample, less than 85% are singletons; the top ten hold approximately 20%. The specimen sequenced was peripheral blood. The receptor source for this set is a man in his 60s with acute or convalescent COVID-19.

The chain carries TRBV5-1 and TRBJ2-1, with a possible D match to TRBD2 (6 bases). The CDR3 has 15 residues. Deletions cut 5 bases from V and 4 bases from J, with 16 bases between. Germline loops: CDR1 SGHRS, CDR2 YFSETQ. CDR3 loop: CASREGLFGYNEQFF. In nucleotides, the CDR3 is TGCGCCAGCAGGGAGGGCCTCTTCGGGTACAATGAGCAGTTCTTC.

V usage is TRBV5-1 and J usage is TRBJ2-5; D not resolved. Germline values: CDR1 SGHRS, CDR2 YFSETQ. The CDR3 length is 13 residues. The V end was cut by 4 bases, the J end by 4 bases, with 11 bases between. CDR3 sequence reads: CASSPQRGETQYF. CDR3 bases: TGCGCCAGCAGCCCGCAGCGTGGAGAGACCCAGTACTTC. Full variable domain (remainder filled in from reference TRBV5-1 and TRBJ2-5): KAGVTQTPRYLIKTRGQQVTLSCSPISGHRSVSWYQQTPGQGLQFLFEYFSETQRNKGNFPGRFSGRQFSNSRSEMNVSTLELGDSALYLCASSPQRGETQYFGPGTRLLVL.

This chain uses TRBV18 with TRBJ2-5, with 9 bases identical to TRBD1. In germline, CDR1 is KGHSH, CDR2 LQKENI. The V gene end was trimmed by 3 bases and the J gene end by 1 base; junction bases not matched to a gene: 3. The CDR3 is 15 amino acids. CDR3 DNA: TGTGCCAGCTCACCCCGGGACAGGGTCCAAGAGACCCAGTACTTC. It is translated as CASSPRDRVQETQYF.

This clone was seen only once. The genes are TRBV7-2 and TRBJ1-1, with TRBD1 as a possible D gene (5 bases). Germline CDR1 is SGHTA and CDR2 is FQGNSA. This CDR3 comprises 14 residues. The ends were cut back, 5 bases at V and 6 bases at J, with 16 bases in the middle. The chain's CDR3 is CASSPSEGRAEAFF. DNA of the CDR3: TGTGCCAGCAGCCCCTCCGAGGGGAGGGCTGAAGCTTTCTTT.

The chain carries TRBV14 and TRBJ2-7, with TRBD1 matching 7 bases. Looked up from germline, CDR1 is SGHDN and CDR2 is FVKESK. V lost 9 bases and J lost 2; bases outside the gene matches: 4. The CDR3 sequence is 12 residues long. The CDR3 DNA follows: TGTGCCAGTAATACAGGGGCCTACGAGCAGTACTTC. It translates to CASNTGAYEQYF. The entire variable domain, with the rest obtained from reference TRBV14 and TRBJ2-7, is as follows: EAGVTQFPSHSVIEKGQTVTLRCDPISGHDNLYWYRRVMGKEIKFLLHFVKESKQDESGMPNNRFLAERTGGTYSTLKVQPAELEDSGVYFCASNTGAYEQYFGPGTRLTVT.

CDR3 loop: CASCQREGFETQYF. The DNA of the CDR3 is TGTGCCAGCTGCCAGCGGGAGGGTTTCGAGACCCAGTACTTC. The V and J genes are TRBV6-2 or TRBV6-3 and TRBJ2-5; 10 positions match TRBD2. Germline CDR1 reads MNHEY; CDR2 reads SVGEGT. The CDR3 consists of 14 residues. Trimming removed 8 bases from V and 5 bases from J; junction bases left unmatched: 8.

The chain uses TRBV6-5 and TRBJ1-5; 7 bases fit TRBD1. There are 15 residues in the CDR3. V dropped 4 bases and J dropped 0; count of bases not matched to a gene: 3. CDR1 and CDR2 from the germline V gene are MNHEY and SVGAGI. CDR3 amino acids: CASSFGTDSNQPQHF. The CDR3 nucleotides are TGTGCCAGCAGTTTCGGGACAGATAGCAATCAGCCCCAGCATTTT.

The chain uses TRBV3-1 (or the pseudogene TRBV3-2) and TRBJ2-3; TRBD1 is a possible D gene (6 bases). Germline V gives CDR1 LGHDT, CDR2 YNNKEL (reference sequence). Trimming removed 0 bases at V and 3 bases at J, with 19 bases between. The CDR3 totals 18 residues. In DNA, the CDR3 is TGTGCCAGCAGCCAAGACCTGCCGAAGCAGGGGCCTACAGATACGCAGTATTTT. This sequence encodes CASSQDLPKQGPTDTQYF.

The chain couples TRBV12-3 or TRBV12-4 to TRBJ2-7; TRBD2 is a possible D gene (5 bases). V was shortened by 5 bases and J by 2 bases, with 10 bases between the two germline ends. This CDR3 comprises 13 residues. The CDR3 is CASSAGTTYEQYV. CDR3 sequence (DNA): TGTGCCAGCAGTGCGGGCACTACCTACGAGCAGTACGTC.

The J gene is TRBJ1-1, the V gene TRBV5-4; maybe TRBD1 (5 bases). In germline, CDR1 is SGHNT, CDR2 YYREEE (reference sequence). With 2 bases removed from V and 4 bases from J, the gap between germline ends came to 15 bases. The CDR3 length is 15 residues. The DNA of the CDR3 is TGTGCCAGCAGCTTTGGCGTGCGGGGGACCACTGAAGCTTTCTTT. It encodes CASSFGVRGTTEAFF.